What follows are 17 T cell receptor beta chains derived from one specimen sequenced in a study of cytomegalovirus exposure and HLA in healthy donors. Primers included in the PCR were 60 Vbeta and 13 Jbeta primers. The protocol was immunoSEQ multiplex PCR, while the TCRdb copy is restricted to in-frame clones and leaves out a portion. This sample has roughly 160,000 clones; approximately 84% occur once, and the top ten carry 0.38%. Material for sequencing was PBMCs. The receptors shown here come from a boy between 2 and 10 years old in good health and CMV-seronegative.

The V call is TRBV25-1, the J call TRBJ1-4; TRBD1 agrees at 11 bases. The CDR3 contains 17 residues. J lost 2 bases, V lost 3 bases, and 5 bases had no gene match. CDR1 MGHDK and CDR2 SYGVNS come from the germline V gene. The chain's CDR3 is CASSDPGQGETNEKLFF. DNA for the CDR3: TGTGCCAGCAGTGATCCGGGACAGGGGGAGACTAATGAAAAACTGTTTTTT.

CDR3 region: CARRDTSVYNEQFF. The CDR3 DNA reads TGTGCCAGAAGAGACACTAGCGTGTACAATGAGCAGTTCTTC. The rearrangement joins TRBV5-3 to TRBJ2-1, with 7 bases matching TRBD2. TRBV5-3 is an ORF; its function is uncertain. This CDR3 has 14 residues. J was trimmed by 4 bases and V by 5 bases; bases with no gene match: 6.

The chain employs TRBV12-5 and TRBJ1-1; no clear D. Germline V gene sequence: CDR1 LGHNT, CDR2 FRNRAP. The CDR3 covers 15 residues. V lost 2 bases, J lost 6 bases, and 16 bases lay in between. DNA of the CDR3: TGTGCTAGTGGTTTGACCCATGGGAGTAGGGCTGAAGCTTTCTTT. This gives the protein CASGLTHGSRAEAFF. The whole variable domain, filled in from reference TRBV12-5 and TRBJ1-1, reads DARVTQTPRHKVTEMGQEVTMRCQPILGHNTVFWYRQTMMQGLELLAYFRNRAPLDDSGMPKDRFSAEMPDATLATLKIQPSEPRDSAVYFCASGLTHGSRAEAFFGQGTRLTVV.

The V and J genes are TRBV9 and TRBJ2-7, with TRBD2 matching over 12 bases. Germline-derived CDR1 and CDR2 are SGDLS and YYNGEE. This CDR3 region has 15 residues. Losses at the gene ends were 3 bases for V and 2 bases for J; bases not matched to a gene: 3. The CDR3 loop reads CASSAGLAGPYEQYF. The CDR3 coding sequence is TGTGCCAGCAGCGCGGGACTAGCGGGTCCCTACGAGCAGTACTTC.

This chain uses TRBV9 with TRBJ2-7; 7 nucleotides agree with TRBD1. The CDR3 runs 15 residues. Unmatched junction bases numbered 6, after V lost 3 bases and J lost 0 bases. In germline, CDR1 is SGDLS, CDR2 YYNGEE. CDR3: CASSDRTGCSYEQYF. CDR3 DNA sequence: TGTGCCAGCAGCGACCGGACAGGCTGCTCCTACGAGCAGTACTTC.

As for this clone: The germline gene is not matched at one end of the junction; a read error may be the cause. The chain couples TRBV7-7 to TRBJ2-1; 13 nucleotides match TRBD2. Germline V gene data show CDR1 as SSHAT and CDR2 as FNYEAQ (reference sequence). The CDR3 covers 14 residues. The CDR3 protein is CASSLGLAGNEQFF. CDR3 DNA: TGTGCTAGCAGCTTGGGACTAGCGGGAAATGAGCAGTTCTTC.

This chain joins TRBV30 and TRBJ2-7; possible D gene TRBD2, 6 bases. The germline CDR1 and CDR2 sequences are GTSNPN and SVGIG (reference sequence). Deletions cut 5 bases from V and 3 bases from J, with 23 bases between. The length of the CDR3 is 16 residues. CDR3 nucleotides: TGTGCCTGGTCCGCTTTAGGAGGGCCAATGGTCTACGAGCAGTACTTC. Translated: CAWSALGGPMVYEQYF.

This chain joins TRBV28 and TRBJ2-5, with 8 bases fitting TRBD1. Looked up from germline, CDR1 is MDHEN and CDR2 is SYDVKM. This CDR3 region has 13 residues. J was trimmed by 5 bases and V by 6 bases; bases with no gene match: 5. CDR3 residues: CASRQGAWETQYF. CDR3 DNA: TGTGCCAGCAGGCAGGGGGCTTGGGAGACCCAGTACTTC.

The chain is built from TRBV27 and TRBJ2-6; tentatively, D is TRBD2 (6 bases). Germline V gene lookup returns CDR1 MNHEY and CDR2 SMNVEV (reference sequence). V was shortened by 2 bases and J by 4 bases, with 12 bases between the two germline ends. This CDR3 has 16 residues. CDR3 protein: CASSLNWGEGANVLTF. CDR3 nucleotide sequence: TGTGCCAGCAGTTTAAACTGGGGGGAAGGGGCCAACGTCCTGACTTTC.

V and J are TRBV9 and TRBJ2-7; TRBD1 matches 8 bases. Germline assignment: CDR1 SGDLS and CDR2 YYNGEE. This CDR3 comprises 14 residues. V trimming: 4 bases; J trimming: 2 bases; junction bases outside the gene matches: 5. The CDR3 reads CASSIGQGTYEQYF. The CDR3 DNA follows: TGTGCCAGCAGCATCGGACAGGGAACCTACGAGCAGTACTTC.

This chain's CDR3 is CASSLVSSGALEGAQYF. The CDR3, as DNA: TGCGCCAGCAGCTTGGTGTCCAGCGGGGCACTCGAAGGAGCCCAGTACTTC. The chain couples TRBV5-1 to TRBJ2-5; 7 positions agree with TRBD2. The length of the CDR3 is 17 residues. Germline assignment: CDR1 SGHRS and CDR2 YFSETQ. V dropped 0 bases and J dropped 9; count of bases not matched to a gene: 17.

The J gene is TRBJ2-5, the V gene TRBV6-5; possibly TRBD2 for D (5 bases). Germline CDR1 is MNHEY and CDR2 is SVGAGI. CDR3 size: 14 residues. V was trimmed by 5 bases and J by 4 bases, leaving 14 bases between them. The DNA of the CDR3 is TGTGCCAGCAGTCCCCCGGGGTTGGGAGAGACCCAGTACTTC. Translating gives CASSPPGLGETQYF.

The chain is built from TRBV15 and TRBJ2-3, with D possibly TRBD1 on 7 matching bases. V was clipped by 3 bases and J by 5 bases, with 18 bases between them. The CDR3 covers 16 residues. Germline CDR1 is LNHNV and CDR2 is YYDKDF (reference sequence). The CDR3 sequence is CATSSPGAGGRDTQYF. Written as DNA, the CDR3 is TGTGCCACCAGCAGTCCAGGGGCAGGGGGGAGAGATACGCAGTATTTT.

V is TRBV27 and J is TRBJ1-4, with a tentative D call TRBD1 (5 bases). Per germline, CDR1 MNHEY and CDR2 SMNVEV (reference sequence). This CDR3 comprises 14 residues. V gave up 5 bases and J gave up 7 bases, with 14 bases separating them. The CDR3 spells CASSHRPGVEKLFF. In DNA form, the CDR3 reads TGTGCCAGCAGTCACCGCCCGGGGGTTGAAAAACTGTTTTTT.

This clone was seen a single time. This rearrangement joins TRBV14 to TRBJ2-3; 10 nucleotides align to TRBD2. Per the germline V gene, CDR1 is SGHDN and CDR2 is FVKESK. The CDR3 is made up of 16 amino acids. V lost 3 bases, J lost 1 base, and 4 bases stayed unmatched. CDR3 in amino acids: CASSQFGTSGTDTQYF. In nucleotides, the CDR3 is TGTGCCAGCAGCCAGTTTGGGACTAGCGGCACAGATACGCAGTATTTT. The full variable domain, in which reference TRBV14 and TRBJ2-3 provide the parts outside the CDR3, is EAGVTQFPSHSVIEKGQTVTLRCDPISGHDNLYWYRRVMGKEIKFLLHFVKESKQDESGMPNNRFLAERTGGTYSTLKVQPAELEDSGVYFCASSQFGTSGTDTQYFGPGTRLTVL.

The chain carries TRBV10-3 and TRBJ2-1; 9 bases line up with TRBD2. Germline assignment: CDR1 ENHRY and CDR2 SYGVKD. Trimming at V came to 1 base and at J to 7 bases, leaving 17 bases not matched to a gene. This CDR3 spans 19 amino acids. Here the CDR3 reads CAISEFIRSSGNPRNEQFF. The CDR3, as DNA: TGTGCCATCAGTGAGTTCATTCGGTCTAGCGGGAACCCCCGGAATGAGCAGTTCTTC.

The sample holds one count of this clone. DNA for the CDR3: TGTGCCTGGAGTAGCGGGAGAGCAGATACGCAGTATTTT. It is translated as CAWSSGRADTQYF. The rearrangement uses TRBV30 and TRBJ2-3; 8 bases line up with TRBD2. J gave up 4 bases and V 2 bases, and 2 bases lay outside the gene matches. The CDR3 has 13 residues. Germline loops: CDR1 GTSNPN, CDR2 SVGIG (reference sequence).